This entry features one T cell receptor (beta chain) sequence. Its antigen is currently unknown. Method: immunoSEQ multiplex PCR; TCRdb's copy keeps in-frame clones and lacks some. The sample shows some 38,000 clones, about four fifths of them seen only once. Germline CDR1 reads SGHTA; CDR2 reads FQGNSA. V lost 5 bases and J lost 7; bases outside the gene matches: 4. The CDR3 loop spans 13 amino acids. The time point was: week 5, during vaccination. Every vaccine dose comprised 300 ug of mutant IDH1 20-mer peptide plus topical imiquimod. This specimen comes from a study of a mutant IDH1 vaccine in newly diagnosed glioma. As for the study in general: The first vaccination came 4-6 weeks after radiotherapy alone, or with temozolomide cycles. Treated individuals were roughly 62% male and approximately 40% female, averaging roughly 40 years of age.

General observations from the study: The authors found pseudoprogression apparently unrelated to changes in top peripheral T cell clonotypes.

The input for sequencing was PBMCs, taken from a glioma patient whose treatment included an IDH1 peptide vaccine. This chain uses TRBV7-2 with TRBJ2-2; the match to TRBD1 covers 7 bases. The TCR comes from a man aged 35-49 years with glioma. CDR3 bases: TGTGCCAGCAGCCAGACAGGGTTCGGGGAGCTGTTTTTT. The encoded protein is CASSQTGFGELFF.